The clone carrying this T cell receptor (beta chain) has at least ten counts. Its target is unknown. These data belong to a study of T cells in Graves' hyperthyroidism and ophthalmopathy. General study points: Before onset, by a median of around six months, the model predicted ophthalmopathy.

This CDR3 region has 14 residues. V lost 4 bases to trimming and J lost 0 bases, with 8 bases between them. CDR1 and CDR2 (germline): SGHDT, YYEEEE. Researchers defined stable Graves' hyperthyroidism as no ophthalmopathy progression within 18 months. Uncontrolled infection, other autoimmune disease, pregnancy or lactation barred patients from enrollment. Fresh 10 ml peripheral blood yielded PBMCs. RNA transcripts gave rise to amplified TCR beta CDR3 regions. A first-round RT-PCR of the TCR CDR3 used the HTBI primer set. TCRdb called the multiplex PCR reads again in MiXCR, with one record for every CDR3 protein. The sample records a few hundred thousand distinct CDR3 sequences, approximately 20% being singletons.

The sequence was collected from a man aged 35-49 years with Graves' hyperthyroidism. The sequenced sample consisted of blood. The V call is TRBV5-6, the J call TRBJ2-1; D possibly corresponds to TRBD1 (6 bases). The CDR3 here is CASSETGSYNEQFF. The CDR3 DNA is TGTGCCAGCAGCGAGACAGGCTCCTACAATGAGCAGTTCTTC.